Each of the 29 T cell receptor beta chains below was sequenced from the same sample in a study of control samples from healthy donors and cancer patients. Measured with immunoSEQ multiplex PCR; TCRdb has only the in-frame clones, and not every one. The sample has some 140,000 clones, roughly 94% seen once. Material: PBMCs. The receptor set was obtained from a man aged 55 to 70 with colorectal cancer.

A single count supports this clone. The chain carries TRBV28 and TRBJ1-1, with 10 nucleotides matching TRBD1. J lost 6 bases, V lost 8 bases, and 9 bases had no gene match. This CDR3 comprises 14 residues. CDR1 and CDR2 (germline): MDHEN, SYDVKM. The CDR3 DNA sequence: TGTGCCAGCGTGGATGGACAGGGGGTTTCTGAAGCTTTCTTT. This translates into CASVDGQGVSEAFF.

The chain recombines TRBV6-1 with TRBJ1-3; the D gene is possibly TRBD1 (5 bases). The ends were cut back, 5 bases at V and 9 bases at J, with 17 bases in the middle. Germline-derived CDR1 and CDR2 are MNHNS and SASEGT. The CDR3 consists of 14 residues. The CDR3 coding sequence is TGTGCCAGCAGTTTTGGGGACTCCCGGGGCACCATATATTTT. This codes for CASSFGDSRGTIYF.

This clone turned up a few times. This sequence joins TRBV2 and TRBJ2-5, with D possibly TRBD2 on 5 matching bases. This CDR3 contains 13 residues. Between the trimmed V and J ends, which lost 7 bases and 3 bases, there was a span of 12 bases. Germline loops: CDR1 SNHLY, CDR2 FYNNEI. As DNA, the CDR3 is TGTGCCAGCACCCGGGAAATTAAAGAGACCCAGTACTTC. This encodes CASTREIKETQYF.

CDR3 coding DNA: TGTGCCAGCAGTTTGGGTGACTCCTACGAGCAGTACTTC. Its translation is CASSLGDSYEQYF. The chain recombines TRBV27 with TRBJ2-7; D unresolved. The CDR3 contains 13 residues. Trimming took off 3 bases at V and 0 bases at J, with 6 bases between the two ends. Germline CDR1 and CDR2: MNHEY and SMNVEV (reference sequence).

DNA of the CDR3: TGCGCCAGCAGCTTGGCCGAACTAGCGGGCGTCGAGCAGTACTTC. Residues: CASSLAELAGVEQYF. The genes are TRBV5-1 and TRBJ2-7, with 9 nucleotides matching TRBD2. CDR1 and CDR2 from the germline V gene are SGHRS and YFSETQ. V lost 0 bases to trimming and J lost 6 bases; unmatched junction nucleotides: 7. The CDR3 contains 15 residues.

The chain uses TRBV7-9 and TRBJ2-3; maybe TRBD1 (6 bases). The germline V gene encodes CDR1 SEHNR and CDR2 FQNEAQ (reference sequence). The CDR3 covers 16 residues. V was shortened by 6 bases and J by 2 bases, with 18 bases between the two germline ends. In DNA, the CDR3 is TGTGCCAGCAGTAACTCAGGGGTCTTCTTCACAGATACGCAGTATTTT. This translates into CASSNSGVFFTDTQYF. Drawing the rest from reference TRBV7-9 and TRBJ2-3, the complete variable domain is DTGVSQNPRHKITKRGQNVTFRCDPISEHNRLYWYRQTLGQGPEFLTYFQNEAQLEKSRLLSDRFSAERPKGSFSTLEIQRTEQGDSAMYLCASSNSGVFFTDTQYFGPGTRLTVL.

The chain links TRBV19 to TRBJ1-1, with a tentative D call TRBD1 (5 bases). The CDR3 has 15 residues. Germline loops: CDR1 LNHDA, CDR2 SQIVND (reference sequence). Trimming pared 5 bases from V and 11 bases from J, leaving 24 bases between. The CDR3 loop is CASSSGFRDLPLAFF. In DNA, the CDR3 is TGTGCCAGTAGTTCGGGATTCAGGGATCTGCCGCTGGCTTTCTTT.

This sequence joins TRBV21-1 and TRBJ1-3. TRBV21-1 represents a pseudogene. This CDR3 is built from 16 residues. The CDR3 DNA reads as TGTGCCAGCAGCAAACGAGGGCCCTTCTCTGGAAACACCATATATTTT. As protein: CASSKRGPFSGNTIYF.

Written as DNA, the CDR3 is TGTGCCAGCAGTTTAGGAGGGGGCAGCACTGAAGCTTTCTTT. Its translation is CASSLGGGSTEAFF. The rearrangement joins TRBV28 to TRBJ1-1, with 7 nucleotides matching TRBD1. Germline-derived CDR1 and CDR2 are MDHEN and SYDVKM. Germline trimming cut 2 bases from V and 4 bases from J; bases unmatched to any gene: 4. This CDR3 has 14 residues.

V and J are TRBV3-1 (or the pseudogene TRBV3-2) and TRBJ2-1; D perhaps matches TRBD1 (6 bases). The CDR3 contains 13 residues. V lost 3 bases and J 6 bases, leaving 9 bases between the germline ends. Germline CDR1 reads LGHDT; CDR2 reads YNNKEL (reference sequence). CDR3 in DNA: TGTGCCAGCAGCCATCCAGGGGTCAATGAGCAGTTCTTC. Amino acids: CASSHPGVNEQFF.

V is TRBV7-2 and J is TRBJ2-5; D is uncertain. This CDR3 comprises 13 residues. V was shortened by 3 bases and J by 4 bases, with 9 bases between the two germline ends. CDR1 is SGHTA, CDR2 FQGNSA, per germline. This CDR3 is CASSFQAGETQYF. CDR3 nucleotide sequence: TGTGCCAGCAGCTTTCAGGCAGGAGAGACCCAGTACTTC.

The V and J genes are TRBV2 and TRBJ1-6; TRBD1 matches 7 bases. The CDR3 length is 14 residues. V dropped 6 bases and J dropped 8; count of bases not matched to a gene: 7. CDR1 is SNHLY and CDR2 is FYNNEI in the germline V gene. CDR3 sequence: CASRAGGTDSPLHF. DNA for the CDR3: TGTGCCAGCAGGGCAGGGGGAACGGATTCACCCCTCCACTTT.

The chain has TRBV6-2 or TRBV6-3 and TRBJ1-1, with TRBD1 identical over 7 bases. V was pared by 0 bases and J by 3 bases, with 7 bases of the junction left unmatched. CDR1 is MNHEY, CDR2 SVGEGT, per germline. The CDR3 is 16 residues long. DNA for the CDR3: TGTGCCAGCAGTTACTCAGCTCAGGGGGGGGACACTGAAGCTTTCTTT. It is translated as CASSYSAQGGDTEAFF.

The CDR3 DNA follows: TGTGCCAGCAGCAGTAGGGACACGGCCACAGATACGCAGTATTTT. Its protein is CASSSRDTATDTQYF. The J gene is TRBJ2-3, the V gene TRBV21-1; TRBD1, the table's D call, lacks a check against the DNA. TRBV21-1 is designated a pseudogene. The CDR3 has 15 residues.

The J gene is TRBJ1-2, the V gene TRBV3-1 (or the pseudogene TRBV3-2); D is ambiguous. The CDR3 is 12 residues long. Trimming pared 0 bases from V and 8 bases from J, leaving 7 bases between. The germline V gene encodes CDR1 LGHDT and CDR2 YNNKEL (reference sequence). The CDR3: CASSQEVKGYTF. The CDR3 DNA reads TGTGCCAGCAGCCAAGAAGTAAAAGGCTACACCTTC.

The count of this clone is one. CDR3 loop: CASSHRTGVHEQYF. CDR3 nucleotides: TGTGCCAGCAGCCACAGGACAGGGGTCCACGAGCAGTACTTC. This rearrangement joins TRBV6-7 to TRBJ2-7; 9 bases fit TRBD1. TRBV6-7 is reported as an ORF; its role is uncertain. The CDR3 has 14 residues. Trimming at V came to 6 bases and at J to 5 bases, leaving 8 bases not matched to a gene.

The V call is TRBV15, the J call TRBJ1-4; D is undetermined. CDR3 size: 17 residues. V gave up 1 base and J gave up 3 bases, with 15 bases separating them. Per the germline V gene, CDR1 is LNHNV and CDR2 is YYDKDF (reference sequence). CDR3 DNA sequence: TGTGCCACCAGCAGAGGGCAAAAGGTGAAAGCTAATGAAAAACTGTTTTTT. Protein: CATSRGQKVKANEKLFF.

The genes are TRBV24-1 and TRBJ2-7; maybe TRBD2 (6 bases). CDR1 is KGHDR, CDR2 SFDVKD, per germline. V lost 4 bases to trimming and J lost 5 bases, with 20 bases between them. The CDR3 runs 16 residues. CDR3 loop: CATSDRAGTLPNEQYF. The CDR3 nucleotides read TGTGCCACCAGTGACAGGGCCGGGACTCTCCCTAACGAGCAGTACTTC.

The chain combines TRBV6-2 or TRBV6-3 with TRBJ2-5, with TRBD2 matching 14 bases. CDR1 MNHEY and CDR2 SVGEGT come from the germline V gene. The J segment lost 4 bases and the V segment lost 0 bases, leaving 4 bases of the junction unmatched. The CDR3 has 17 residues. DNA of the CDR3: TGTGCCAGCAGTTACTCGACCGGACTAGCGGGGGGAGAGACCCAGTACTTC. Amino acid sequence: CASSYSTGLAGGETQYF.

V and J are TRBV7-8 and TRBJ2-2, with a tentative D call TRBD2 (6 bases). The CDR3 is made up of 16 amino acids. Germline CDR1 reads SGHVS; CDR2 reads FQNEAQ. V shed 1 base and J shed 5 bases, with 14 bases lying between them. CDR3 coding DNA: TGTGCCAGCAGCTTAGAGCGGGTACTAAGTACCGGGGAGCTGTTTTTT. The encoded protein is CASSLERVLSTGELFF.

The chain combines TRBV6-5 with TRBJ2-7, with D possibly being TRBD2 (6 bases). Germline-derived CDR1 and CDR2 are MNHEY and SVGAGI. V gave up 2 bases and J gave up 1 base, with 12 bases separating them. The CDR3 consists of 15 residues. DNA of the CDR3: TGTGCCAGCAGTTACGGTGGGGGGAGGTCCTACGAGCAGTACTTC. This encodes CASSYGGGRSYEQYF.

CDR3 coding DNA: TGTGCCACCCGCAGTGAGGGGCAGAGGGCCAACGTCCTGACTTTC. This encodes CATRSEGQRANVLTF. The gene calls are TRBV10-3 and TRBJ2-6; D may be TRBD1 or TRBD2 (5 bases each). The CDR3 loop spans 15 amino acids. Germline V gives CDR1 ENHRY, CDR2 SYGVKD. V lost 10 bases, J lost 5 bases, and 18 bases lay in between.

The chain recombines TRBV4-3 with TRBJ1-2; tentative D call: TRBD1 (5 bases). V gave up 1 base and J gave up 7 bases, with 16 bases separating them. Germline V gives CDR1 LGHNA, CDR2 YSLEER. CDR3 length: 15 residues. CDR3 sequence (DNA): TGCGCCAGCAGCCAAGTCGAGGGGACGAGGGGTGGCTACACCTTC. Translation: CASSQVEGTRGGYTF.

The V gene is TRBV6-5, the J gene TRBJ1-6; weak D call: TRBD1 (6 bases). Trimming shortened V by 4 bases and J by 6 bases, and 13 bases separated the two germline ends. Germline CDR1 MNHEY, CDR2 SVGAGI. This CDR3 contains 15 residues. The CDR3 DNA follows: TGTGCCAGCAGTTCCCAACAGGGATCTAATTCACCCCTCCACTTT. Its translation is CASSSQQGSNSPLHF.

The chain carries TRBV7-9 and TRBJ1-5; possible D gene TRBD1, 6 bases. The CDR3 contains 17 residues. V dropped 1 base and J dropped 6 bases, with 19 bases sitting between them. Per germline, CDR1 SEHNR and CDR2 FQNEAQ (reference sequence). The CDR3 loop is CASSLVLLTGGGQPQHF. The CDR3 coding sequence is TGTGCCAGCAGCTTAGTCCTTTTGACAGGCGGCGGTCAGCCCCAGCATTTT.

The chain uses TRBV6-5 and TRBJ2-3; D call uncertain. V dropped 11 bases and J dropped 2 bases, with 14 bases sitting between them. The CDR3 is 13 residues long. Germline CDR1 and CDR2: MNHEY and SVGAGI. DNA for the CDR3: TGTGCCGCTGTCCATGCGGCCACAGATACGCAGTATTTT. Residues: CAAVHAATDTQYF.

The chain has TRBV5-1 and TRBJ2-3, with a possible D match to TRBD1 (6 bases). This CDR3 contains 15 residues. Germline CDR1 is SGHRS and CDR2 is YFSETQ. With 4 bases removed from V and 3 bases from J, the gap between germline ends came to 15 bases. The DNA for the CDR3 is TGCGCCAGCAGCCCCCAGACAGGTCGGACAGATACGCAGTATTTT. Translated, it gives CASSPQTGRTDTQYF.

V is TRBV5-1 and J is TRBJ2-1, with TRBD1 as a possible D gene (5 bases). The CDR3 consists of 14 residues. V lost 2 bases and J 9 bases, leaving 15 bases between the germline ends. The V gene's germline CDR1 is SGHRS and CDR2 YFSETQ. CDR3: CASSLSQGSSEQFF. As DNA, the CDR3 is TGCGCCAGCAGCTTAAGTCAGGGTAGTAGTGAGCAGTTCTTC. Looking up the rest from reference TRBV5-1 and TRBJ2-1 gives the full variable domain: KAGVTQTPRYLIKTRGQQVTLSCSPISGHRSVSWYQQTPGQGLQFLFEYFSETQRNKGNFPGRFSGRQFSNSRSEMNVSTLELGDSALYLCASSLSQGSSEQFFGPGTRLTVL.

The chain combines TRBV6-5 with TRBJ1-5; D gene unclear. Germline V gene data show CDR1 as MNHEY and CDR2 as SVGAGI. The CDR3 is made up of 13 amino acids. Trimming took 6 bases from V and 4 from J, leaving 10 bases between them. DNA for the CDR3: TGTGCCAGCAGAATCTACAGAAATCAGCCCCAGCATTTT. Translated, it gives CASRIYRNQPQHF.